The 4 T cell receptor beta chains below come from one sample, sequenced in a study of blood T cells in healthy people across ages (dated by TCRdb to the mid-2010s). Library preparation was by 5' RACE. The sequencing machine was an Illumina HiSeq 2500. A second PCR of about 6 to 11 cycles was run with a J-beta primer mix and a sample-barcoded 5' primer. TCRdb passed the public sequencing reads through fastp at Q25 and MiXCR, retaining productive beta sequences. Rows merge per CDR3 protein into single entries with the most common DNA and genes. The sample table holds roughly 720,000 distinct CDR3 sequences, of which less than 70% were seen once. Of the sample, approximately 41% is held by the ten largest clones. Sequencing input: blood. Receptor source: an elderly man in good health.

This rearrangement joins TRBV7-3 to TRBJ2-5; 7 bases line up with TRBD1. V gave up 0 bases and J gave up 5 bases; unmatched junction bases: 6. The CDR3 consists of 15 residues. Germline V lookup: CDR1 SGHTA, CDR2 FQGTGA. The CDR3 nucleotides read TGTGCCAGCAGCTTAACGACAGGGCCCGCGGAGACCCAGTACTTC. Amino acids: CASSLTTGPAETQYF.

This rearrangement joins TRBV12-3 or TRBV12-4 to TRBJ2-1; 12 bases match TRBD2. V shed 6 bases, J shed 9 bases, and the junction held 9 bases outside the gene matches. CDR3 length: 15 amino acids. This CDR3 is CASRPLAGGPGEQFF. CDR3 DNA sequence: TGTGCCAGCAGACCTCTAGCGGGAGGGCCGGGTGAGCAGTTCTTC.

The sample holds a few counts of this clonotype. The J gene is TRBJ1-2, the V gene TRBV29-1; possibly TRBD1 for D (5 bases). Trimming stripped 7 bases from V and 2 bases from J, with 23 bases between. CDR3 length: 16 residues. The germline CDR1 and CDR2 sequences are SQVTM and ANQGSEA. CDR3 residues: CSAYSKLGGENYGYTF. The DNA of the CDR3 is TGCAGCGCCTACTCTAAACTCGGGGGAGAAAACTATGGCTACACCTTC.

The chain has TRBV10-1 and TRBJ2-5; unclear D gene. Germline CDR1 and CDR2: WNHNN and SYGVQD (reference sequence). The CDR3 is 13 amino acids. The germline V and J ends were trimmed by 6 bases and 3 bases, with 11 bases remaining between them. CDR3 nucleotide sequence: TGCGCCAGCAGGGACGTGACAAAAGAGACCCAGTACTTC. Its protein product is CASRDVTKETQYF.